Below, 2 T cell receptor beta chains from the same sample are listed, as sequenced in a study of vaccination and CD4 T cells after COVID-19. An Oncomine TCR Beta short-read assay was used to sequence the DNA from cultured CD4+ T cells. MiXCR, run by TCRdb on the PCR reads, gives a single entry per CDR3 protein. Counted here are about 14,000 distinct CDR3 sequences, approximately 42% occurring once; the ten biggest clones make up roughly 9.2%. Their recognized antigens are unknown. Specified treatment: 10-day PBMC culture with coronavirus spike peptide pools or control peptides (ViraFEST assay). The starting material was CD4+ T cells from blood, cultured in vitro, obtained after SARS-CoV-2 vaccination. All receptors derive from a human donor who had recovered from COVID-19.

This clonotype was seen a handful of times. This chain joins TRBV7-9 and TRBJ2-5; D tentatively reads TRBD1 or TRBD2 (5 bases each). With 3 bases removed from V and 13 bases from J, the gap between germline ends came to 24 bases. Germline CDR1 SEHNR, CDR2 FQNEAQ (reference sequence). This CDR3 is built from 15 residues. The chain's CDR3 is CASSFGSGQQEPGYF. As DNA, the CDR3 is TGTGCCAGCAGCTTTGGATCGGGGCAGCAGGAACCAGGGTACTTC.

V is TRBV6-5 and J is TRBJ2-3; 14 bases are a match to TRBD2. The germline V gene has CDR1 MNHEY and CDR2 SVGAGI. This CDR3 is 20 amino acids long. The trim removed 2 bases at V and 5 bases at J, leaving 15 bases unmatched. This CDR3 is CASSYPGLAGVGAIIDTQYF. CDR3 nucleotide sequence: TGTGCCAGCAGTTACCCGGGACTAGCGGGAGTTGGGGCGATAATAGATACGCAGTATTTT.